This record looks at one TCR beta chain sequence and its context. The antigen remains unidentified. The entry originates in a study of graft-versus-host responses after intestinal transplantation. Points from the study as a whole: Detection of GvH clones occurred in recipient marrow, and some had their first appearance in ileum or blood.

V was trimmed by 5 bases and J by 4 bases, leaving 15 bases between them. The CDR3 has 14 residues. Germline V lookup: CDR1 SEHNR, CDR2 FQNEAQ (reference sequence). Produced via immunoSEQ multiplex PCR; TCRdb's table is partial and in-frame only. This table has 85,000 to 95,000 clones, about 92% appearing once. The sample was unstimulated CD8+ T cells sorted from spleen or lymph node cells, taken before intestinal transplant. This chain joins TRBV7-9 and TRBJ2-7, with D possibly matching TRBD1 (6 bases). The receptor comes from a human donor who received an intestinal transplant. The CDR3 DNA is TGTGCCAGCAGCCATAGGGACACCACGTACGAGCAGTACTTC. It yields the protein CASSHRDTTYEQYF.